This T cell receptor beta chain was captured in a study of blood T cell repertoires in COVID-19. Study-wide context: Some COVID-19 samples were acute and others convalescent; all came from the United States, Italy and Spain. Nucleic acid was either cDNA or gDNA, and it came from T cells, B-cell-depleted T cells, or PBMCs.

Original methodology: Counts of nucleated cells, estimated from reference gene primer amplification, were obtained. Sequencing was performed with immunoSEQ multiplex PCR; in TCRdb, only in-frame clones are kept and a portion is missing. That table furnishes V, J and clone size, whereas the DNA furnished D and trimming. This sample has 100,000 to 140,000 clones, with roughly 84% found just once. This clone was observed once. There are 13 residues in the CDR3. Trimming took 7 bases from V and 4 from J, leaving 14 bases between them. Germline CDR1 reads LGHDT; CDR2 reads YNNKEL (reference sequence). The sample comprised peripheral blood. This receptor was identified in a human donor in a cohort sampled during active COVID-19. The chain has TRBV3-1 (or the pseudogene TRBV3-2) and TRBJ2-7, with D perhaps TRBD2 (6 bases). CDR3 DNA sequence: TGTGCCAGCACACTCAGCAGCGGGTACGAGCAGTACTTC. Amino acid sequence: CASTLSSGYEQYF.